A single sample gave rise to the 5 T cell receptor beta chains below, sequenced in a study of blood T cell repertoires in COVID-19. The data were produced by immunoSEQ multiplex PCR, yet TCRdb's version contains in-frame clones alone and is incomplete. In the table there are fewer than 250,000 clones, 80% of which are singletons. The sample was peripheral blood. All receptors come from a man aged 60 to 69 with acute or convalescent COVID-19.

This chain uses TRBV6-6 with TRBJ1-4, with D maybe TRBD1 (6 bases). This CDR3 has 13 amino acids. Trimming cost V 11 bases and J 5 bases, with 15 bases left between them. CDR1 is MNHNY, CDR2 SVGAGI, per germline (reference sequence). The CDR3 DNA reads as TGTGCCGGCCAAGGGGGAGTAAATGAAAAACTGTTTTTT. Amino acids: CAGQGGVNEKLFF.

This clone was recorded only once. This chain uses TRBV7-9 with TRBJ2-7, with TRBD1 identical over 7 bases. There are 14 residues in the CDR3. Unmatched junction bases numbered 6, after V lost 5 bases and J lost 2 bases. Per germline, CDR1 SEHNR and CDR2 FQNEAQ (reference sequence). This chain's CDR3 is CASSRGQPPYEQYF. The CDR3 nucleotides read TGTGCCAGCAGCAGGGGACAGCCTCCCTACGAGCAGTACTTC.

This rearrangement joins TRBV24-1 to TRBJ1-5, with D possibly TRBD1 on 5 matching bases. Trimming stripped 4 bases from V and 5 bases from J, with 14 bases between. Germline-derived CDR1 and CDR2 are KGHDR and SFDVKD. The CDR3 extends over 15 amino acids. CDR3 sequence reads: CATSEPSRGDQPQHF. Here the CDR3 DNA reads TGTGCCACCAGTGAACCGTCAAGGGGCGATCAGCCCCAGCATTTT.

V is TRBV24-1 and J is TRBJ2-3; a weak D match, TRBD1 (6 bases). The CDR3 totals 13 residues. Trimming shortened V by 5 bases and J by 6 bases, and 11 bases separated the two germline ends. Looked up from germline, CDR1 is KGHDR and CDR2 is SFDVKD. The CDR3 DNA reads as TGTGCCACCAGTGCTTCAGGGGTGGATACGCAGTATTTT. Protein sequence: CATSASGVDTQYF.

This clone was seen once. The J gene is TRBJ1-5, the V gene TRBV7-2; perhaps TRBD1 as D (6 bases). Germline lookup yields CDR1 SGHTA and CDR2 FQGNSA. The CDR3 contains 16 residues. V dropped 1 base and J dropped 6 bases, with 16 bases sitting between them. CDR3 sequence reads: CASSLGRGARSQPQHF. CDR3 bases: TGTGCCAGCAGCTTAGGTCGGGGGGCGAGGAGTCAGCCCCAGCATTTT. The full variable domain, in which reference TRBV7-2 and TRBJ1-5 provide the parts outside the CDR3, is GAGVSQSPSNKVTEKGKDVELRCDPISGHTALYWYRQSLGQGLEFLIYFQGNSAPDKSGLPSDRFSAERTGGSVSTLTIQRTQQEDSAVYLCASSLGRGARSQPQHFGDGTRLSIL.